A single sample gave rise to the 26 T cell receptor beta chains below, sequenced in a study of blood T cell repertoires in COVID-19. Profiling relied on immunoSEQ multiplex PCR, and the TCRdb table lists in-frame clones only, not all of them. There are 350,000 to 450,000 clones in the sample; 80% to 90% occur only once, and 1.1% lies in the top ten. Source material: PBMCs or T cells enriched from blood (not recorded which). All receptors come from a man aged 30 to 39 who had recovered from COVID-19.

Comment on this clone: The same CDR3 arises from other DNA sequences in this sample as well. This chain links TRBV5-1 with TRBJ2-3, with 8 bases matching TRBD2. This CDR3 is 15 amino acids long. With V trimmed by 4 bases and J by 0 bases, 4 bases remained unmatched. Germline CDR1 is SGHRS and CDR2 is YFSETQ. The CDR3 bases are TGCGCCAGCAGCCCCGGACTAGCAAGCACAGATACGCAGTATTTT. The encoded protein is CASSPGLASTDTQYF.

CDR3 coding DNA: TGCAGTGCTAGTGTCCGGGACAGGGACCACGAGCAGTACTTC. This codes for CSASVRDRDHEQYF. The chain combines TRBV20-1 with TRBJ2-7; TRBD1 matches at 9 bases. The germline CDR1 and CDR2 sequences are DFQATT and SNEGSKA (reference sequence). V lost 3 bases to trimming and J lost 5 bases; unmatched junction nucleotides: 8. This CDR3 is built from 14 residues.

This chain uses TRBV3-1 (or the pseudogene TRBV3-2) with TRBJ2-3; 8 nucleotides line up with TRBD2. Per the germline V gene, CDR1 is LGHDT and CDR2 is YNNKEL (reference sequence). The CDR3 totals 14 residues. V lost 1 base to trimming and J lost 5 bases; unmatched junction nucleotides: 2. CDR3: CASSQVAGRDTQYF. CDR3 nucleotides: TGTGCCAGCAGCCAAGTAGCGGGGAGAGATACGCAGTATTTT.

This clone was picked up a small number of times. The chain links TRBV10-1 to TRBJ2-7, with D uncertain. The CDR3 has 15 amino acids. The ends were cut back, 6 bases at V and 0 bases at J, with 15 bases in the middle. Germline CDR1 and CDR2: WNHNN and SYGVQD (reference sequence). CDR3 amino acids: CASSAAERSSYEQYF. Written as DNA, the CDR3 is TGCGCCAGCAGCGCGGCGGAAAGGAGCTCCTACGAGCAGTACTTC.

The chain couples TRBV7-9 to TRBJ2-7; 11 positions match TRBD1. Trimming cost V 10 bases and J 1 base; bases outside gene matches: 18. Germline loops: CDR1 SEHNR, CDR2 FQNEAQ (reference sequence). The CDR3 sequence is 18 residues long. CDR3: CATTFAITGTGGSYEQYF. The CDR3 nucleotides read TGTGCCACCACATTCGCAATTACCGGGACAGGGGGTTCCTACGAGCAGTACTTC.

CDR3 in amino acids: CASSLLGLSGREYQETQYF. Here the CDR3 DNA reads TGTGCCAGCAGCTTGCTAGGTCTTAGCGGGAGGGAGTACCAAGAGACCCAGTACTTC. The J gene is TRBJ2-5, the V gene TRBV7-9; the match to TRBD2 covers 11 bases. This CDR3 is 19 amino acids long. CDR1 and CDR2 from the germline V gene are SEHNR and FQNEAQ (reference sequence). Trimming removed 3 bases from V and 0 bases from J; junction bases left unmatched: 12.

The chain uses TRBV14 and TRBJ2-5, with D maybe TRBD1 (6 bases). V lost 1 base and J 4 bases, leaving 16 bases between the germline ends. Per the germline V gene, CDR1 is SGHDN and CDR2 is FVKESK. This CDR3 region has 16 residues. The CDR3 protein is CASSQVSGTGLETQYF. Written as DNA, the CDR3 is TGTGCCAGCAGCCAAGTCTCGGGAACAGGGCTAGAGACCCAGTACTTC. Looking up the rest from reference TRBV14 and TRBJ2-5 gives the full variable domain: EAGVTQFPSHSVIEKGQTVTLRCDPISGHDNLYWYRRVMGKEIKFLLHFVKESKQDESGMPNNRFLAERTGGTYSTLKVQPAELEDSGVYFCASSQVSGTGLETQYFGPGTRLLVL.

This chain links TRBV4-1 with TRBJ2-7; 7 nucleotides match TRBD2. The CDR3 runs to 13 residues. Germline trimming cut 5 bases from V and 5 bases from J; bases unmatched to any gene: 6. The germline V gene has CDR1 MGHRA and CDR2 YSYEKL. The CDR3, as DNA: TGCGCCAGCAGCGGTCAGCGGGACGACGAGCAGTACTTC. It specifies CASSGQRDDEQYF.

The chain joins TRBV12-3 or TRBV12-4 to TRBJ2-3; TRBD2 might be the D (6 bases). This CDR3 has 12 amino acids. Trimming removed 3 bases at V and 5 bases at J, with 6 bases between. In DNA form, the CDR3 reads TGTGCCAGCAGTTTGGGACTAGATACGCAGTATTTT. Translated, it gives CASSLGLDTQYF.

The rearrangement links TRBV7-2 to TRBJ1-5; a weak D match, TRBD1 (6 bases). CDR1 and CDR2 (germline): SGHTA, FQGNSA. The CDR3 is 15 amino acids. The V end lost 5 bases, the J end lost 0 bases, and 11 bases lay between the germline ends. The CDR3 DNA follows: TGTGCCAGCAGCCTGACCAGGGGTAGCAATCAGCCCCAGCATTTT. It codes for CASSLTRGSNQPQHF.

The chain carries TRBV28 and TRBJ2-4; perhaps TRBD2 as D (5 bases). This CDR3 contains 15 residues. V was cut by 4 bases and J by 0 bases, with 10 bases left in between. Germline loops: CDR1 MDHEN, CDR2 SYDVKM. CDR3 sequence: CASSSQRLAKNIQYF. CDR3 DNA sequence: TGTGCCAGCAGTTCCCAGCGGCTAGCCAAAAACATTCAGTACTTC.

V is TRBV19 and J is TRBJ1-1, with D hard to call. The CDR3 contains 14 residues. Trimming removed 7 bases at V and 0 bases at J, with 12 bases between. Germline V gene data show CDR1 as LNHDA and CDR2 as SQIVND (reference sequence). The CDR3 protein is CASTGEALNTEAFF. The CDR3 coding sequence is TGTGCCAGTACCGGAGAGGCCTTGAACACTGAAGCTTTCTTT. Supplemented by reference TRBV19 and TRBJ1-1, the full variable domain reads DGGITQSPKYLFRKEGQNVTLSCEQNLNHDAMYWYRQDPGQGLRLIYYSQIVNDFQKGDIAEGYSVSREKKESFPLTVTSAQKNPTAFYLCASTGEALNTEAFFGQGTRLTVV.

The J gene is TRBJ2-5, the V gene TRBV7-9, with 8 bases that match TRBD1. Germline-derived CDR1 and CDR2 are SEHNR and FQNEAQ (reference sequence). Trimming removed 0 bases from V and 5 bases from J; junction bases left unmatched: 8. The CDR3 is 16 amino acids. The CDR3 DNA reads as TGTGCCAGCAGCTTAGCCCCCGGCAGGGGGCCGGAGACCCAGTACTTC. Protein sequence: CASSLAPGRGPETQYF.

The chain links TRBV2 to TRBJ2-2, with TRBD2 identical over 8 bases. J gave up 3 bases and V 5 bases, and 5 bases lay outside the gene matches. The germline V gene has CDR1 SNHLY and CDR2 FYNNEI. The CDR3 loop spans 15 amino acids. The CDR3 is CASSFGTRDTGELFF. DNA for the CDR3: TGTGCCAGCAGTTTTGGGACTAGGGACACCGGGGAGCTGTTTTTT.

This sequence joins TRBV5-4 and TRBJ2-4; D gene unclear. Germline-derived CDR1 and CDR2 are SGHNT and YYREEE (reference sequence). V shed 4 bases and J shed 3 bases, with 14 bases lying between them. The CDR3 spans 15 residues. The CDR3 is CASSPSVPFKNIQYF. The DNA for the CDR3 is TGTGCCAGCAGCCCGTCGGTCCCTTTCAAAAACATTCAGTACTTC.

The chain employs TRBV6-5 and TRBJ1-4; the match to TRBD1 covers 8 bases. Germline V gene data show CDR1 as MNHEY and CDR2 as SVGAGI. The CDR3 runs to 15 residues. The ends lost 6 bases at V and 4 bases at J; junction bases unmatched: 7. This chain's CDR3 is CASRLQDRVNEKLFF. The CDR3 nucleotides read TGTGCCAGCAGGCTACAGGACAGGGTTAATGAAAAACTGTTTTTT.

This chain links TRBV4-1 with TRBJ2-4; TRBD1 agrees at 11 bases. This CDR3 is 20 amino acids long. The junction had 14 bases not matched to a gene; V was cut back by 3 bases and J by 1 base. The germline V gene encodes CDR1 MGHRA and CDR2 YSYEKL. CDR3 nucleotide sequence: TGCGCCAGCAGCCACTCCCTGGAGGGGACAGGGGGTGGGGCCAAAAACATTCAGTACTTC. This gives the protein CASSHSLEGTGGGAKNIQYF.

V gene TRBV7-9 combines with J gene TRBJ2-7, with 12 positions matching TRBD2. The CDR3 sequence is 14 residues long. The germline CDR1 and CDR2 sequences are SEHNR and FQNEAQ (reference sequence). V lost 5 bases and J lost 5; bases outside the gene matches: 4. The CDR3 protein is CASSPSGRAHEQYF. As DNA, the CDR3 is TGTGCCAGCAGCCCTAGCGGGAGGGCCCACGAGCAGTACTTC.

This clone turned up a few times. V and J are TRBV12-5 and TRBJ1-2, with a tentative D call TRBD1 (5 bases). The germline V gene has CDR1 LGHNT and CDR2 FRNRAP. The CDR3 has 13 residues. Trimming took 2 bases from V and 6 from J, leaving 10 bases between them. CDR3 residues: CASGLWGVDGYTF. The CDR3 nucleotides read TGTGCTAGTGGTTTGTGGGGCGTAGATGGCTACACCTTC.

CDR3 in amino acids: CASSPPTVNTEAFF. CDR3 nucleotide sequence: TGTGCCAGCAGCCCCCCGACAGTGAACACTGAAGCTTTCTTT. The rearrangement joins TRBV28 to TRBJ1-1, with D perhaps matching TRBD1 (5 bases). The germline V gene has CDR1 MDHEN and CDR2 SYDVKM. The V end was cut by 6 bases, the J end by 0 bases, with 11 bases between. The CDR3 extends over 14 amino acids.

This rearrangement joins TRBV10-1 to TRBJ2-1; TRBD1 agrees at 7 bases. Germline assignment: CDR1 WNHNN and CDR2 SYGVQD (reference sequence). With 3 bases clipped from V and 9 bases from J, the junction kept 11 bases outside the gene matches. The CDR3 consists of 15 residues. DNA for the CDR3: TGCGCCAGCAGTGACCCCGACAACAGGGGCTTTGAGCAGTTCTTC. It is translated as CASSDPDNRGFEQFF.

The chain is built from TRBV29-1 and TRBJ2-1; perhaps D is TRBD1 or TRBD2 (6 bases each). The CDR3 is 14 residues long. Per germline, CDR1 SQVTM and CDR2 ANQGSEA. V was cut by 7 bases and J by 1 base, with 14 bases left in between. The CDR3 DNA reads as TGCAGCGGGGGGGCCTCGGGGTCCTACAATGAGCAGTTCTTC. Protein product: CSGGASGSYNEQFF.

This chain connects TRBV11-3 to TRBJ2-1; 13 nucleotides agree with TRBD2. Germline V gene lookup returns CDR1 SGHNT and CDR2 YENEEA. The CDR3 consists of 18 residues. Germline trimming cut 5 bases from V and 1 base from J; bases unmatched to any gene: 8. The CDR3 region has the DNA TGTGCCAGCAGCATCACTAGGACTAGCGGGAGTTCCTACAATGAGCAGTTCTTC. Translated, it gives CASSITRTSGSSYNEQFF.

The rearrangement links TRBV7-6 to TRBJ2-7; tentative D call: TRBD1 (5 bases). CDR1 and CDR2 (germline): SGHVS, FNYEAQ. The CDR3 extends over 13 amino acids. V was shortened by 5 bases and J by 0 bases, with 8 bases between the two germline ends. CDR3 in amino acids: CASSPGFSYEQYF. DNA of the CDR3: TGTGCCAGCAGCCCAGGGTTCTCCTACGAGCAGTACTTC.

The chain is built from TRBV28 and TRBJ1-1, with D hard to call. V was pared by 7 bases and J by 0 bases, with 9 bases between. The CDR3 extends over 13 amino acids. Germline-derived CDR1 and CDR2 are MDHEN and SYDVKM. The CDR3 nucleotides read TGTGCCAGCACTCGAAGCTTGAACACTGAAGCTTTCTTT. This codes for CASTRSLNTEAFF.

The V call is TRBV6-5, the J call TRBJ1-4; 7 positions match TRBD1. Per germline, CDR1 MNHEY and CDR2 SVGAGI. The ends lost 6 bases at V and 7 bases at J; junction bases unmatched: 8. The length of the CDR3 is 14 residues. This chain's CDR3 is CASSYTGATEKLFF. In DNA form, the CDR3 reads TGTGCCAGCAGCTACACAGGGGCGACTGAAAAACTGTTTTTT.